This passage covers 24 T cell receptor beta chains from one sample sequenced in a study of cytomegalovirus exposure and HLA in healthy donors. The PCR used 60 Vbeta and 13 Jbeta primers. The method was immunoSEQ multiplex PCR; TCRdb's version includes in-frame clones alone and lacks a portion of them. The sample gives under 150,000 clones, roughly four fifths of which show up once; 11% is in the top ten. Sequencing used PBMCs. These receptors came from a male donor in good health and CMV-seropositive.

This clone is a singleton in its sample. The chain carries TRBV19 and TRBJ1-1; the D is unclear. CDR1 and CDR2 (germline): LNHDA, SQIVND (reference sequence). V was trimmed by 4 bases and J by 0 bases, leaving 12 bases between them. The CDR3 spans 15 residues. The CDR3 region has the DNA TGTGCCAGTAGTAAGGCCAGGCGCATGAACACTGAAGCTTTCTTT. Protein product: CASSKARRMNTEAFF.

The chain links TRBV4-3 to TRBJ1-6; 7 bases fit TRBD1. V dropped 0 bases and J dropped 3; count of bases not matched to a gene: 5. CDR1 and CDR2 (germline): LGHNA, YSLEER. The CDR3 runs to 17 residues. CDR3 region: CASSQDSQGVYNSPLHF. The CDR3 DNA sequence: TGCGCCAGCAGCCAAGATAGTCAGGGGGTCTATAATTCACCCCTCCACTTT.

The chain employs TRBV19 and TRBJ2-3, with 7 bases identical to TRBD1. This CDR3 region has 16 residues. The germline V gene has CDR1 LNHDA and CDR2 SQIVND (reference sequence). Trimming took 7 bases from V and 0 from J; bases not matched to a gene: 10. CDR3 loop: CASTHDRDSSTDTQYF. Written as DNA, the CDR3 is TGTGCCAGTACCCATGACAGGGATTCTAGCACAGATACGCAGTATTTT.

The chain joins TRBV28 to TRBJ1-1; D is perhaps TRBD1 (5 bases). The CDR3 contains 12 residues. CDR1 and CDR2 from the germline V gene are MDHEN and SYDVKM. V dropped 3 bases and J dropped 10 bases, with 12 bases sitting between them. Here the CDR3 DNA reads TGTGCCAGCAGTTTTCCCCAGGGAGGAGCTTTCTTT. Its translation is CASSFPQGGAFF. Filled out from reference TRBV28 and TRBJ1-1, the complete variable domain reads DVKVTQSSRYLVKRTGEKVFLECVQDMDHENMFWYRQDPGLGLRLIYFSYDVKMKEKGDIPEGYSVSREKKERFSLILESASTNQTSMYLCASSFPQGGAFFGQGTRLTVV.

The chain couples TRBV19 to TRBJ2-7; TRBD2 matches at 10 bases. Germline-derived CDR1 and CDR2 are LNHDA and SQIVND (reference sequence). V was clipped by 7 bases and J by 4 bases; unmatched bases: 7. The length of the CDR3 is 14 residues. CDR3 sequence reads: CASKVASGSYEQYF. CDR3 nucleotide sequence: TGTGCCAGTAAGGTGGCTAGCGGGAGTTACGAGCAGTACTTC.

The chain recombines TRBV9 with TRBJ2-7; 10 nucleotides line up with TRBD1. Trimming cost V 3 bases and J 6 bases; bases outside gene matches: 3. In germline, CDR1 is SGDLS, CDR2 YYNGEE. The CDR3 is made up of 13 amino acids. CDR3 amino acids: CASSERTGGEQYF. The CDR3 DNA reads TGTGCCAGCAGCGAGAGGACAGGGGGCGAGCAGTACTTC.

CDR3 DNA sequence: TGTGCCAGCAGTCCGCACAACCCCGGGACTACCCTTTTGAATGAGCAGTTCTTC. Residues: CASSPHNPGTTLLNEQFF. The chain recombines TRBV27 with TRBJ2-1; 7 bases line up with TRBD2. The CDR3 has 18 amino acids. Germline CDR1 is MNHEY and CDR2 is SMNVEV (reference sequence). The ends lost 5 bases at V and 7 bases at J; junction bases unmatched: 20.

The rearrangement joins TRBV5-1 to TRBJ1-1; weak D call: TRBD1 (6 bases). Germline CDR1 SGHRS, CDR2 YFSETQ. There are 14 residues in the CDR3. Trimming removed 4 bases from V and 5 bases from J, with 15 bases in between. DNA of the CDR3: TGCGCCAGCAGCCCCCGCAGGGGTGGTACTGAAGCTTTCTTT. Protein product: CASSPRRGGTEAFF.

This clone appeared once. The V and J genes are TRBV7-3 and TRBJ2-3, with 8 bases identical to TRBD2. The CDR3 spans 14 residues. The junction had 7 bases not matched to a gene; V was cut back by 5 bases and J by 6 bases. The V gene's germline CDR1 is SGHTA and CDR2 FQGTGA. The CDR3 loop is CASSPGTSGDTQYF. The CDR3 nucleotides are TGTGCCAGCAGCCCCGGGACTAGTGGTGATACGCAGTATTTT.

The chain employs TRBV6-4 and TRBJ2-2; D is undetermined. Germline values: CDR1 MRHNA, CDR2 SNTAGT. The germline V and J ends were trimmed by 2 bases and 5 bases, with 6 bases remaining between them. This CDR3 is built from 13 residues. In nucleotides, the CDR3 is TGTGCCAGCAGTGACGGAGAGACCGGGGAGCTGTTTTTT. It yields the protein CASSDGETGELFF.

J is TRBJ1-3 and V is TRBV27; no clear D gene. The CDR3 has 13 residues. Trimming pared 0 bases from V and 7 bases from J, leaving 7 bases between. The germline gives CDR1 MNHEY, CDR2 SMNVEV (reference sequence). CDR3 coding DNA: TGTGCCAGCAGTTTATCCCCCTCGAACACCATATATTTT. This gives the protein CASSLSPSNTIYF.

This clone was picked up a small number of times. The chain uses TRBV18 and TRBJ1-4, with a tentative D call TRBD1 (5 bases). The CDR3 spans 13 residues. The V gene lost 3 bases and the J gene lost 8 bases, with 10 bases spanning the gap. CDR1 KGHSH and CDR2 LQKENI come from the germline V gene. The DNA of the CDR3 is TGTGCCAGCTCACCCGGGAGGGGAGAAAAACTGTTTTTT. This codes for CASSPGRGEKLFF.

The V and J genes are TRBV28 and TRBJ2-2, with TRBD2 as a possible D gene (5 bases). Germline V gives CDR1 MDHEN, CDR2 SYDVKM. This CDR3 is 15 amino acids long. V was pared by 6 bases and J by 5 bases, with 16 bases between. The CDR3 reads CASRASSGWTGELFF. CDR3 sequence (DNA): TGTGCCAGCAGAGCTAGCTCTGGATGGACCGGGGAGCTGTTTTTT.

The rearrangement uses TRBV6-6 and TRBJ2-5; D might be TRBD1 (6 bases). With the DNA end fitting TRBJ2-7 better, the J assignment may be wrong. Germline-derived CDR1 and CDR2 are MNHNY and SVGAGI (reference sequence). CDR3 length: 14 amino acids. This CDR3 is CASSGQRQVLEQYF. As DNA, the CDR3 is TGTGCCAGCAGTGGCCAGCGACAGGTGCTCGAGCAGTACTTC.

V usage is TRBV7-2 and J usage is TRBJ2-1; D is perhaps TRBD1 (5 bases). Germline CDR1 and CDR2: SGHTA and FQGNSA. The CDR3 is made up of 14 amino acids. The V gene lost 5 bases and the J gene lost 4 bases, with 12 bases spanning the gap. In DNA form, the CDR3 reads TGTGCCAGCAGCCCCAGGGTTGGGTACAATGAGCAGTTCTTC. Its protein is CASSPRVGYNEQFF.

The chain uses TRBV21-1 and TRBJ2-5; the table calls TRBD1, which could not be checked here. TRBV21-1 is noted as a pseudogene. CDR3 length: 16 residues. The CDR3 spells CASSRAGGEYGETQYF. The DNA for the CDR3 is TGTGCCAGCAGCAGAGCTGGGGGCGAGTATGGAGAGACCCAGTACTTC.

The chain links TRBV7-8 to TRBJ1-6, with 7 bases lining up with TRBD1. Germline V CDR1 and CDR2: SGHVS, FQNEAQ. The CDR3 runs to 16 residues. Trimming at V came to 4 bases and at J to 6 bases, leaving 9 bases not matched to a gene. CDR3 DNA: TGTGCCAGCAGCTATACCCGGGACAGTCGTAATTCACCCCTCCACTTT. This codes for CASSYTRDSRNSPLHF.

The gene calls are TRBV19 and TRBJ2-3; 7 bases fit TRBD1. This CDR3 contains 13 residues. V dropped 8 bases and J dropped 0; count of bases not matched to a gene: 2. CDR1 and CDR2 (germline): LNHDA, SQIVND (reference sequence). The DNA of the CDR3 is TGTGCCAGTCAGACAGGGAGCACAGATACGCAGTATTTT. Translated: CASQTGSTDTQYF.

CDR3 protein: CASIPPGGSSYEQYF. CDR3 nucleotide sequence: TGTGCCAGCATCCCCCCCGGGGGATCCTCCTACGAGCAGTACTTC. The V call is TRBV5-5, the J call TRBJ2-7; TRBD2 might be the D (6 bases). Germline CDR1 reads SGHKS; CDR2 reads YYEKEE (reference sequence). The germline V and J ends were trimmed by 6 bases and 0 bases, with 16 bases remaining between them. The CDR3 has 15 amino acids.

DNA of the CDR3: TGCGCCAGCAGCAACGGTCGCACAGATACGCAGTATTTT. This sequence encodes CASSNGRTDTQYF. The genes are TRBV5-1 and TRBJ2-3; D is undetermined. The ends were cut back, 4 bases at V and 1 base at J, with 7 bases in the middle. This CDR3 is built from 13 residues. Per the germline V gene, CDR1 is SGHRS and CDR2 is YFSETQ.

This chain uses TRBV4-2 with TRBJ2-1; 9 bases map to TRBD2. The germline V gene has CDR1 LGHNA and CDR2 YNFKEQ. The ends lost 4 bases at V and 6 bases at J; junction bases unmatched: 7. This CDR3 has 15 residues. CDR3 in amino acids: CASSPVAGAGNEQFF. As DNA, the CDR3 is TGTGCCAGCAGCCCGGTAGCGGGAGCAGGCAATGAGCAGTTCTTC.

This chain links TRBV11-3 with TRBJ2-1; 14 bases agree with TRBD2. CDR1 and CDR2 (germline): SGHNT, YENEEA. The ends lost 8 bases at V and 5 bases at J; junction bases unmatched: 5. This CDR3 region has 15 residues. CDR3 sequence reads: CASSGLAGGDNEQFF. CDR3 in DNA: TGTGCCAGCTCCGGACTAGCGGGAGGAGACAATGAGCAGTTCTTC.

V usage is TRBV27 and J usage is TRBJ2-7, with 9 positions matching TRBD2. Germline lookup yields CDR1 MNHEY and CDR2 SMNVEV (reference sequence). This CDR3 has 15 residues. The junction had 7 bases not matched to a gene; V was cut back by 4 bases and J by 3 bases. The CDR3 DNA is TGTGCCAGCAGTTCCTCGGGACTAGCCGTCTACGAGCAGTACTTC. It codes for CASSSSGLAVYEQYF.

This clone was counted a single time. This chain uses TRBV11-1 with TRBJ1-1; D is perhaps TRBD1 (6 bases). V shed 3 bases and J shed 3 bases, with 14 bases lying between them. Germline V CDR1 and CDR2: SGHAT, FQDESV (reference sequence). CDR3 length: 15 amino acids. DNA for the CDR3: TGTGCCAGCAGCTTCCTCAGGGGAGGGGACACTGAAGCTTTCTTT. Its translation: CASSFLRGGDTEAFF.